This T cell receptor beta chain was sequenced in a study of T cells in Graves' hyperthyroidism and ophthalmopathy. For the study at large: Peripheral blood was acquired at first diagnosis, ahead of any therapy whatsoever. Study observations and caveats: The model foresaw ophthalmopathy a median 6.5 months prior to onset.

Thyroid ultrasound and orbital computed tomography, with clinical symptoms and serum thyroxine and TRAb, informed diagnoses. Fresh peripheral blood, approximately 9.7 ml, was the source of the PBMCs. This clonotype was observed at least ten times. As yet, its antigen is unknown. Amplified regions were TCR beta CDR3 sequences from RNA transcripts. When the TCR CDR3 underwent first-round RT-PCR, the HTBI primer set was used. MiXCR, applied by TCRdb to the multiplex PCR reads, yields one record per CDR3 protein. In the table there are 150,000 or so distinct CDR3 sequences, about 20% of which are singletons. Sample: blood. The receptor's source is a woman aged 45-65 years with Graves' hyperthyroidism that later progressed to Graves' ophthalmopathy.

The CDR3 nucleotides read TGCGCCAGCAGCTTGGATAACAGGGGTAATTCACCCCTCCACTTT. Encoded protein: CASSLDNRGNSPLHF. The chain carries TRBV5-1 and TRBJ1-6; TRBD1 aligns across 7 bases. CDR3 length equals 15 residues. V was pared by 0 bases and J by 6 bases, with 3 bases of the junction left unmatched. Germline CDR1 SGHRS, CDR2 YFSETQ.